Following are 10 T cell receptor beta chains from one sample sequenced in a study of blood T cell repertoires in COVID-19. The method was immunoSEQ multiplex PCR; TCRdb's version includes in-frame clones alone and lacks a portion of them. Of some 120,000 clones in the sample, about 80% were seen once. Sequences were obtained from peripheral blood. These TCRs come from a human donor in a cohort sampled during active COVID-19.

The V and J genes are TRBV27 and TRBJ2-1; D gene ambiguous. Trimming removed 6 bases from V and 5 bases from J, with 5 bases in between. Germline CDR1 reads MNHEY; CDR2 reads SMNVEV (reference sequence). The CDR3 runs to 11 residues. The CDR3 loop reads CASRLDNEQFF. CDR3 DNA sequence: TGTGCCAGCAGACTCGACAATGAGCAGTTCTTC.

The chain combines TRBV27 with TRBJ1-5; D uncertain. Germline CDR1 and CDR2: MNHEY and SMNVEV (reference sequence). V gave up 8 bases and J gave up 10 bases, with 12 bases separating them. The CDR3 contains 11 residues. CDR3 DNA sequence: TGTGCCAGCGGCCTGGAGCAACCCCAGCATTTT. Its protein product is CASGLEQPQHF.

The rearrangement uses TRBV28 and TRBJ2-3; the D gene is possibly TRBD2 (6 bases). The length of the CDR3 is 18 residues. With 4 bases removed from V and 5 bases from J, the gap between germline ends came to 25 bases. Germline V lookup: CDR1 MDHEN, CDR2 SYDVKM. The DNA of the CDR3 is TGTGCCAGCAGTTCCTGGGCCCGTGGAGCGGGCGGGGAAGATACGCAGTATTTT. This codes for CASSSWARGAGGEDTQYF.

Only one count was recorded for this clone. The gene calls are TRBV27 and TRBJ2-1; the match to TRBD1 covers 8 bases. The CDR3 contains 16 residues. V shed 6 bases and J 3 bases; nucleotides not matched to a gene: 10. Germline CDR1 and CDR2: MNHEY and SMNVEV (reference sequence). CDR3 region: CASRHTRTGIYNEQFF. The CDR3 DNA sequence: TGTGCCAGCAGACACACGCGGACAGGGATCTACAATGAGCAGTTCTTC.

The chain employs TRBV30 and TRBJ2-3, with TRBD2 matching 11 bases. Looked up from germline, CDR1 is GTSNPN and CDR2 is SVGIG (reference sequence). V lost 5 bases to trimming and J lost 1 base; unmatched junction nucleotides: 11. CDR3 length: 17 residues. The CDR3 region has the DNA TGTGCCTGGGGCGCTAGCGGGGGGATGTCAGGCACAGATACGCAGTATTTT. Translation gives CAWGASGGMSGTDTQYF.

This clone was detected ten times or more. The rearrangement links TRBV2 to TRBJ1-1, with TRBD1 as a possible D gene (6 bases). Germline CDR1 and CDR2: SNHLY and FYNNEI. Trimming took off 8 bases at V and 3 bases at J, with 10 bases between the two ends. The CDR3 loop spans 12 amino acids. The CDR3 DNA is TGTGCCAGCGGACAGTCGGACACTGAAGCTTTCTTT. Translated: CASGQSDTEAFF. The whole variable domain, filled in from reference TRBV2 and TRBJ1-1, reads EPEVTQTPSHQVTQMGQEVILRCVPISNHLYFYWYRQILGQKVEFLVSFYNNEISEKSEIFDDQFSVERPDGSNFTLKIRSTKLEDSAMYFCASGQSDTEAFFGQGTRLTVV.

The V and J genes are TRBV28 and TRBJ1-4; D ambiguous. V was cut by 8 bases and J by 13 bases, with 29 bases left in between. Germline CDR1 MDHEN, CDR2 SYDVKM. The CDR3 runs 16 residues. CDR3 DNA: TGTGCCAGCCAAGAGGGAAGAGGAGCGGTTCGCGGCGTACTGTTTTTT. Its protein is CASQEGRGAVRGVLFF. Variable domain in full (rest from reference TRBV28 and TRBJ1-4): DVKVTQSSRYLVKRTGEKVFLECVQDMDHENMFWYRQDPGLGLRLIYFSYDVKMKEKGDIPEGYSVSREKKERFSLILESASTNQTSMYLCASQEGRGAVRGVLFFGSGTQLSVL.

This clone turned up a few times. V usage is TRBV7-3 and J usage is TRBJ2-1; a weak D match, TRBD2 (5 bases). The germline CDR1 and CDR2 sequences are SGHTA and FQGTGA. V was clipped by 5 bases and J by 5 bases, with 10 bases between them. The CDR3 has 13 amino acids. In DNA form, the CDR3 reads TGTGCCAGCAGCCCCTCCGGGGACAATGAGCAGTTCTTC. Its protein product is CASSPSGDNEQFF.

The J gene is TRBJ2-6, the V gene TRBV6-1; 7 bases align to TRBD2. This CDR3 has 21 amino acids. CDR1 is MNHNS and CDR2 is SASEGT in the germline V gene. V gave up 1 base and J gave up 0 bases; unmatched junction bases: 15. The CDR3 sequence is CASSEVNIYWRGSSGANVLTF. DNA for the CDR3: TGTGCCAGCAGTGAAGTAAATATTTATTGGCGGGGGAGCTCTGGGGCCAACGTCCTGACTTTC.

This chain joins TRBV5-4 and TRBJ2-1, with 10 bases that match TRBD2. V lost 4 bases, J lost 5 bases, and 6 bases stayed unmatched. The CDR3 spans 15 residues. Germline assignment: CDR1 SGHNT and CDR2 YYREEE (reference sequence). This CDR3 is CASSQDSGGNNEQFF. CDR3 bases: TGTGCCAGCAGCCAGGATAGCGGGGGGAACAATGAGCAGTTCTTC.